Each of the 29 T cell receptor delta chains below was sequenced from the same sample in a study of γδ T cells in repeated Plasmodium falciparum infection. TCRdb re-called clones from the multiplex PCR reads via CATT. The sample records under 60,000 delta-chain clones, 1.5% to 2% being singletons. Flow sorting of PBMC yielded separate Vgamma9/Vdelta2+ and Vdelta2-negative gammadelta T cell populations for bulk repertoire analysis. The sequenced sample consisted of gamma-delta T cells from blood. The source of these receptors is a pool of human donors (malaria-infected and uninfected, not separated).

In this sample, this clone turned up a few times. A read error may be the cause here, since a much bigger clone is one base away. The sample has other DNA sequences that encode this CDR3 too. This rearrangement joins TRDV1 to TRDJ2; perhaps TRDD3 as D (6 bases). Per the germline V gene, CDR1 is TSWWSYY and CDR2 is QGS. This CDR3 comprises 15 residues. The DNA of the CDR3 is TGTGCCCTCTTTAAGTCAGGTCCTGGGGCGGCACAACTCTTCTTT. It yields the protein CALFKSGPGAAQLFF.

This clone appeared many times. This probably arose from a read error, given a far larger clone one base away. The sample holds other DNA sequences that translate to the same CDR3. The V gene is TRDV1, the J gene TRDJ1; D tentatively reads TRDD2 or TRDD3 (6 bases each). As TCRdb names no J gene, one was assigned here on the basis of a DNA match to germline. Germline values: CDR1 TSWWSYY, CDR2 QGS. There are 22 residues in the CDR3. Trimming shortened V by 0 bases and J by 0 bases, and 29 bases separated the two germline ends. The CDR3 spells CALGELPSYMGGGHSYTDKLIF. CDR3 nucleotide sequence: TGTGCTCTTGGGGAACTACCCTCCTACATGGGTGGGGGTCACTCATACACCGATAAACTCATCTTT.

The table lists this clone with many counts. Translating this DNA gives a protein that differs at residue 9 from the TCRdb one, which belongs to a much larger clone; a read error is likely, and the protein shown is this translation. The chain combines TRDV1 with TRDJ1; a possible D gene is TRDD3 (6 bases). Germline V gene data show CDR1 as TSWWSYY and CDR2 as QGS. This CDR3 region has 18 residues. The V end lost 5 bases, the J end lost 1 base, and 23 bases lay between the germline ends. CDR3 nucleotide sequence: TGTGCTCTTGGGAAACCGTACTGGGTGATAGCGGGCACCGATAAACTCATCTTT. Amino acids: CALGKPYWVIAGTDKLIF.

On this clone: TCRdb attributes to this sequence the protein of a much larger clone, which differs from the DNA translation at residue 9; a read error is likely, and the protein displayed is translated from the DNA. The CDR3 protein is CALGENSGLSSGVLTDKLIF. The DNA of the CDR3 is TGTGCTCTTGGGGAAAACAGCGGGCTATCCTCGGGGGTCCTCACCGATAAACTCATCTTT. The chain combines TRDV1 with TRDJ1, with TRDD3 as a possible D gene (5 bases). V was cut by 2 bases and J by 1 base, with 26 bases left in between. The germline CDR1 and CDR2 sequences are TSWWSYY and QGS. The CDR3 is 20 residues long.

This clone was counted between two and nine times. Only one base separates this from a far larger clonotype, so it likely reflects a read error. This specimen includes other DNA sequences encoding the same CDR3. The chain recombines TRDV2 with TRDJ1; 11 bases are shared with TRDD3. The J gene, not given by TCRdb, was assigned here from a germline match of the nucleotide sequence. The CDR3 spans 16 residues. Germline V gene sequence: CDR1 GEAIGNYY, CDR2 EKD. CDR3 sequence reads: CACDTLGDSRTDKLIF. CDR3 DNA: TGTGCCTGTGACACACTGGGGGATAGTAGAACCGACAAACTCATCTTT.

This rearrangement joins TRDV1 to TRDJ1; 8 nucleotides agree with TRDD3. The J gene, missing from TCRdb, was assigned here through DNA to germline matching. The V gene end was trimmed by 5 bases and the J gene end by 1 base; junction bases not matched to a gene: 21. The V gene's germline CDR1 is TSWWSYY and CDR2 QGS. This CDR3 region has 20 residues. The DNA of the CDR3 is TGTGCTCTTGGGATAAAATCGCCTATTCGACTGGGGGTCCTCACCGATAAACTCATCTTT. Translated, it gives CALGIKSPIRLGVLTDKLIF.

This clone was counted a few times. A far larger clone is off by one base, so a read error is likely. The chain combines TRDV1 with TRDJ1; weak D call: TRDD3 (5 bases). Germline matching of the DNA provided the J gene here, since TCRdb leaves it blank. There are 20 residues in the CDR3. Trimming took 3 bases from V and 3 from J, leaving 29 bases between them. CDR1 is TSWWSYY, CDR2 QGS, per germline. For the CDR3, the DNA is TGTGCTCTTGGGGAGCTTAAAGCTCCTCCAACCTCAGATGGGGCCGATAAACTCATCTTT. Encoded protein: CALGELKAPPTSDGADKLIF.

This clone occurred a few times. TCRdb shows a much larger clone's protein in place of this DNA's translation, and the two differ at residue 19, likely through a read error; the protein shown is translated from the DNA. This chain uses TRDV1 with TRDJ1; 11 bases agree with TRDD3. No J gene was available from TCRdb, and it was assigned here by a germline match of the DNA. This CDR3 has 22 amino acids. Germline CDR1 is TSWWSYY and CDR2 is QGS. CDR3 DNA: TGTGCTCTTGGGCCTCTATCTCGGCCTTCATACCACTGGGGGATATGTACCGATGAACTCATCTTT. It specifies CALGPLSRPSYHWGICTDELIF.

This clone came up a few times. TCRdb shows a much larger clone's protein in place of this DNA's translation, and the two differ at residue 6, likely through a read error; the protein shown is translated from the DNA. The V gene is TRDV1, the J gene TRDJ1, with no clear D. The J gene comes from matching the DNA to germline here; TCRdb lacks it. Germline CDR1 reads TSWWSYY; CDR2 reads QGS. The V and J ends lost 6 bases and 7 bases respectively, with 27 bases between them. The CDR3 is 17 amino acids. The CDR3 here is CALGDLLKKPGALKLIF. The CDR3 nucleotides are TGTGCTCTTGGCGACCTCCTGAAGAAGCCGGGAGCTCTTAAACTCATCTTT.

This clone has only a few counts. The TCRdb record carries a much larger clone's protein, which differs from this DNA's translation at residue 4; a read error is the likely cause, and the protein listed here is the DNA translation. The V gene is TRDV1, the J gene TRDJ1; D ambiguous. Here the J gene was assigned by germline matching of the DNA, as TCRdb has none. V was trimmed by 7 bases and J by 0 bases, leaving 15 bases between them. This CDR3 contains 15 residues. CDR1 and CDR2 from the germline V gene are TSWWSYY and QGS. CDR3 sequence: CALVAPTPYTDKLIF. In DNA form, the CDR3 reads TGTGCTCTTGTGGCCCCGACCCCGTACACCGATAAACTCATCTTT.

This clone was recorded many times. TCRdb assigns this DNA the protein of a much larger clone, which departs from its translation at residue 10; this likely reflects a read error, and the protein shown comes from translating the DNA. The chain combines TRDV2 with TRDJ4, with TRDD3 matching 9 bases. This CDR3 comprises 15 residues. Germline V gives CDR1 GEAIGNYY, CDR2 EKD. V shed 3 bases and J 0 bases; nucleotides not matched to a gene: 7. The chain's CDR3 is CACDPMGDIARPLIF. The CDR3 coding sequence is TGTGCCTGTGACCCCATGGGGGATATAGCCAGACCCCTGATCTTT.

This clone appeared many times. TCRdb has a much larger clone's protein, which differs at residue 3 from the translation of this DNA, likely because of a read error; what is shown is the protein translated from the DNA. This chain joins TRDV2 and TRDJ1; a weak D match, TRDD2 (5 bases). TCRdb records no J gene; here it was assigned by comparing the DNA to germline. The CDR3 loop spans 14 amino acids. Germline V CDR1 and CDR2: GEAIGNYY, EKD. The CDR3 DNA sequence: TGTGCCCGTGACTTCCCCTCTCTGCCCGATAAACTCATCTTT. Its protein is CARDFPSLPDKLIF.

The table lists this clone with a few counts. The TCRdb record carries a much larger clone's protein, which differs from this DNA's translation at residue 14; a read error is the likely cause, and the protein listed here is the DNA translation. The V segment is TRDV2, and no J call was made; the table's D call, TRDD3, was not checked against the DNA. CDR3 length: 16 amino acids. CDR1 GEAIGNYY and CDR2 EKD come from the germline V gene. The CDR3 DNA sequence: TGTGCCTGTGACTTTCTAATGGGGGATCTCACCGATAAACCCATCTTT. As protein: CACDFLMGDLTDKPIF.

This clone was picked up a small number of times. The TCRdb record carries a much larger clone's protein, which differs from this DNA's translation at residue 8; a read error is the likely cause, and the protein listed here is the DNA translation. The chain has TRDV1 and TRDJ1, with TRDD3 matching over 13 bases. V lost 0 bases and J lost 2; bases outside the gene matches: 27. Germline CDR1 reads TSWWSYY; CDR2 reads QGS. This CDR3 spans 25 amino acids. CDR3 sequence: CALGELKILRLLGDTRIRKTDKLIF. The CDR3 coding sequence is TGTGCTCTTGGGGAACTTAAAATCCTACGGTTACTGGGGGATACGCGTATCCGAAAGACCGATAAACTCATCTTT.

On this clone: A much larger clone lies one base from this, so it may be a read error. The chain couples TRDV3 to TRDJ1, with 9 bases aligning to TRDD3. This CDR3 is 12 amino acids long. Germline CDR1 and CDR2: TVYSNPD and GDNSRS (reference sequence). Germline trimming cut 2 bases from V and 10 bases from J; bases unmatched to any gene: 8. The CDR3 DNA reads as TGTGCCTTTCTGGGGGATGTAGCGTCACTCATCTTT. Its translation is CAFLGDVASLIF.

This clone was detected a few times. The protein held in TCRdb is that of a much larger clone and does not match this DNA's translation at residue 3, likely because of a read error; the protein shown is translated from the DNA. This chain uses TRDV2 with TRDJ1; 12 nucleotides line up with TRDD3. Here the J gene was assigned by germline matching of the DNA, as TCRdb has none. The CDR3 totals 16 residues. Germline CDR1 is GEAIGNYY and CDR2 is EKD. CDR3 nucleotides: TGTGCCCGTGAAACTCTGGGGGATACGCGGGGGGGTAAACTCATCTTT. It specifies CARETLGDTRGGKLIF.

Ten or more counts support this clone. This may come from a read error, since a much larger clone is one base off. Other DNA sequences in this specimen translate into the identical CDR3. The rearrangement joins TRDV1 to TRDJ1, with TRDD3 as a possible D gene (6 bases). This CDR3 has 18 residues. Germline CDR1 TSWWSYY, CDR2 QGS. The CDR3 sequence is CALGGPEGGKRYTDKLIF. In DNA, the CDR3 is TGTGCCCTTGGGGGGCCAGAAGGGGGGAAACGGTACACCGATAAACTCATCTTT.

As regards this clone: TCRdb's entry gives the protein of a much larger clone, which mismatches this DNA's translation at residue 4, likely from a read error; the protein reported here is translated from the DNA. The chain links TRDV1 to TRDJ1, with a weak D call TRDD3 (6 bases). In the absence of a J gene in TCRdb, the DNA was matched to germline to assign it here. Germline assignment: CDR1 TSWWSYY and CDR2 QGS. The CDR3 has 19 residues. The CDR3 coding sequence is TGTGCTCTTGTGGAACTGGGAAAATGGTGGGCCTCCCGGGACGATAAACTCATCTTT. This gives the protein CALVELGKWWASRDDKLIF.

This clone was counted ten times or more. This DNA translates differently at residue 3 from the TCRdb protein, which is that of a much larger clone; a read error is likely, and the protein shown is the DNA's own translation. The V and J genes are TRDV1 and TRDJ1; TRDD3 aligns across 11 bases. No J gene is reported in TCRdb; it was inferred here by comparing the DNA with germline. CDR1 and CDR2 (germline): TSWWSYY, QGS. The CDR3 is 25 amino acids. The CDR3 DNA reads TGTGCTATTGGGGATTTGTCCACCCCATTCCCTGAGGGATTGTACTGGGGGATAACGTCCGATAAACTCATCTTT. Its translation is CAIGDLSTPFPEGLYWGITSDKLIF.

With regard to this clone: The likely explanation is a read error, given a far larger clone one base away. Other nucleotide sequences in the sample specify the same CDR3. V is TRDV1 and J is TRDJ1; TRDD3 agrees at 8 bases. The J gene was not available in TCRdb and was assigned here by matching the DNA to germline segments. This CDR3 region has 23 residues. Germline CDR1 and CDR2: TSWWSYY and QGS. CDR3 coding DNA: TGTGCTCTTGGGGAACTAGAAGGTCCTACGTATGCTAACTGGGGGGAGTACACCGACAAACTCATCTTT. This translates into CALGELEGPTYANWGEYTDKLIF.

This clone was observed a handful of times. Given a far larger clone just one base away, this is likely a sequencing read error. This specimen includes other DNA sequences encoding the same CDR3. The V call is TRDV2, the J call TRDJ1, with TRDD3 matching 7 bases. Assignment of the J gene here rests on matching the DNA to germline, because TCRdb gives none. With 0 bases clipped from V and 0 bases from J, the junction kept 12 bases outside the gene matches. Germline loops: CDR1 GEAIGNYY, CDR2 EKD. The CDR3 has 18 amino acids. The CDR3 loop is CACDTVGLLGEDTDKLIF. The CDR3 DNA is TGTGCCTGTGACACCGTGGGCTTATTGGGGGAAGACACCGATAAACTCATCTTT.

As concerns this clone: A read error likely explains why the TCRdb protein, taken from a much larger clone, differs from this DNA's translation at residue 13; the protein shown is translated from the DNA. The genes are TRDV1 and TRDJ1; 11 nucleotides align to TRDD3. CDR3 size: 16 residues. Germline CDR1 reads TSWWSYY; CDR2 reads QGS. V shed 2 bases, J shed 8 bases, and the junction held 10 bases outside the gene matches. The CDR3 loop is CALGELALLGDTKLIF. The CDR3 region has the DNA TGTGCTCTTGGGGAATTGGCCTTGCTGGGGGATACAAAACTCATCTTT.

This clone was seen a handful of times. The chain is built from TRDV2 and TRDJ1; TRDD3 might be the D (6 bases). TCRdb leaves out the J gene; it was filled in here by matching the DNA to germline. The V end was cut by 3 bases, the J end by 7 bases, with 23 bases between. The CDR3 runs 16 residues. Per the germline V gene, CDR1 is GEAIGNYY and CDR2 is EKD. CDR3 sequence (DNA): TGTGCCTGTGACTCCGTACTGGGACGACAAGGGGGTAAACTCATCTTT. Protein sequence: CACDSVLGRQGGKLIF.

A note on this clone: TCRdb's listed protein matches a much larger clone and diverges from this DNA's translation at residue 19, likely through a read error; the protein shown comes from the DNA. The genes are TRDV1 and TRDJ1; either TRDD2 or TRDD3 may supply D (5 bases each). No J segment appears in TCRdb, so it was assigned here by matching the sequence to germline. There are 26 residues in the CDR3. V lost 5 bases, J lost 0 bases, and 46 bases lay in between. From germline, CDR1 is TSWWSYY and CDR2 QGS. In nucleotides, the CDR3 is TGTGCTCTTGGGCCTCCCACCCTGGGCCCTACGTATGACCGGAGGGGTGGTTGGACCGACACCGATAAACTCATCTTT. Its translation: CALGPPTLGPTYDRRGGWTDTDKLIF.

As to this clone: TCRdb pairs this DNA with a much larger clone's protein that differs at residue 16, likely a read error; the protein shown was translated from the DNA. The chain has TRDV1 and TRDJ1, with 9 bases fitting TRDD3. The J gene, not given by TCRdb, was assigned here from a germline match of the nucleotide sequence. CDR3 length: 21 residues. Trimming cost V 7 bases and J 3 bases; bases outside gene matches: 27. Germline values: CDR1 TSWWSYY, CDR2 QGS. In nucleotides, the CDR3 is TGTGCTCTTGTGGTTACCATTACTGGGGGACTCCAGCACACGTACGCCGATAAACTCATCTTT. This gives the protein CALVVTITGGLQHTYADKLIF.

This clone was seen more than once but under ten times. TCRdb records a much larger clone's protein for this DNA, with a difference at residue 10 that likely arises from a read error; the protein given is the translation of the DNA. CDR3 region: CACDTLPPGEYGSTDKLIF. As DNA, the CDR3 is TGTGCCTGTGACACCCTGCCTCCTGGGGAATACGGAAGCACCGATAAACTCATCTTT. The rearrangement uses TRDV2 and TRDJ1; maybe TRDD3 (6 bases). No J gene was available from TCRdb, and it was assigned here by a germline match of the DNA. With 0 bases removed from V and 1 base from J, the gap between germline ends came to 23 bases. Germline CDR1 GEAIGNYY, CDR2 EKD. The CDR3 consists of 19 residues.

Ten or more counts support this clone. TCRdb's listed protein matches a much larger clone and diverges from this DNA's translation at residue 15, likely through a read error; the protein shown comes from the DNA. The chain couples TRDV1 to TRDJ1; TRDD3 might be the D (6 bases). This CDR3 has 18 amino acids. Germline V lookup: CDR1 TSWWSYY, CDR2 QGS. In nucleotides, the CDR3 is TGTGCTCTTGGGGAATTAGAGCGGGGGAGGAGGTACACCGATAGACTCATCTTT. Translation gives CALGELERGRRYTDRLIF.

This clone was counted between two and nine times. The TCRdb record carries a much larger clone's protein, which differs from this DNA's translation at residue 5; a read error is the likely cause, and the protein listed here is the DNA translation. The gene calls are TRDV2 and TRDJ1, with a weak D call TRDD3 (5 bases). The J gene is not listed in TCRdb, so it was assigned here from a DNA match to germline. CDR1 is GEAIGNYY and CDR2 is EKD in the germline V gene. This CDR3 is built from 16 residues. V lost 3 bases and J 1 base, leaving 17 bases between the germline ends. For the CDR3, the DNA is TGTGCCTGTGACGCCGTTGGGGAACAAAGCACCGATAAACTCATCTTT. Translation gives CACDAVGEQSTDKLIF.

In this sample, this clone turned up a few times. TCRdb assigns this DNA the protein of a much larger clone, which departs from its translation at residue 13; this likely reflects a read error, and the protein shown comes from translating the DNA. The rearrangement links TRDV1 to TRDJ1, with TRDD3 matching 10 bases. TCRdb supplies no J gene; here it was assigned by aligning the nucleotide sequence to germline. The CDR3 is 20 amino acids. Germline values: CDR1 TSWWSYY, CDR2 QGS. J gave up 3 bases and V 5 bases, and 21 bases lay outside the gene matches. CDR3: CALGYPAFLDWGMLPDKLIF. The CDR3, as DNA: TGTGCTCTTGGGTACCCCGCCTTCCTCGACTGGGGGATGCTACCCGATAAACTCATCTTT.